This TCR beta chain was sequenced for a study of OX40 agonist ivuxolimab in advanced cancers. The CDR3 loop spans 15 amino acids. Trimming removed 4 bases at V and 4 bases at J, with 17 bases between. Germline V gene data show CDR1 as SGHNT and CDR2 as YYREEE (reference sequence). Measured with immunoSEQ multiplex PCR; TCRdb has only the in-frame clones, and not every one. The table records 70,000 to 75,000 clones, 85% to 90% of them present only once. The starting material was CD4+ or CD8+ T cells sorted from blood, obtained in a trial of the OX40 agonist ivuxolimab. The V and J genes are TRBV5-4 and TRBJ2-5; D may correspond to TRBD1 or TRBD2 (5 bases each). The receptor comes from an adult with an advanced solid tumor such as melanoma, head and neck, liver or kidney cancer. Written as DNA, the CDR3 is TGTGCCAGCAGCCCGGGCCCCGGGGCAAGAGAGACCCAGTACTTC. Amino acid sequence: CASSPGPGARETQYF.